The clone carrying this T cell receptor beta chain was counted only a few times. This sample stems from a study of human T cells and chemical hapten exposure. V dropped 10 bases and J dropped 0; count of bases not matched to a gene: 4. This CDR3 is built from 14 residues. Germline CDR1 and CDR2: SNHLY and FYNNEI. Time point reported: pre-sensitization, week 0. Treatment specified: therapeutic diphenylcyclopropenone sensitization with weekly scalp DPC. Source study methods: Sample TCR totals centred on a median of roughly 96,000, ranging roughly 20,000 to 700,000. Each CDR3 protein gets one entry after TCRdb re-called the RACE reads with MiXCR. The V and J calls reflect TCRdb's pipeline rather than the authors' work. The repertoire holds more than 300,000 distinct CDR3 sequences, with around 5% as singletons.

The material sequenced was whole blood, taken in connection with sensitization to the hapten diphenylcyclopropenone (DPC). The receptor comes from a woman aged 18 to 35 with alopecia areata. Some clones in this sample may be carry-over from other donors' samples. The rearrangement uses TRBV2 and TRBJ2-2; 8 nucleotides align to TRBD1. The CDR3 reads CANKQGANTGELFF. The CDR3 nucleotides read TGTGCCAACAAACAGGGGGCGAACACCGGGGAGCTGTTTTTT.